This TCR beta chain stems from a study of T cell repertoires and HLA-DP antigens. On this clone itself: Its antigen is unidentified.

This CDR3 comprises 15 residues. V was pared by 2 bases and J by 4 bases, with 12 bases between. The germline V gene has CDR1 LGHNA and CDR2 YSLEER. Deep-resolution sequencing targeted some 200,000 T cell genomes in pre-culture CD4+ samples. Only in-frame clones appear in the TCRdb table, and some are missing; sequencing was by immunoSEQ multiplex PCR. Of almost 90,000 clones in the sample, more than 75% were seen once. What was sequenced was CD4+ T cells from PBMCs. J is TRBJ1-5 and V is TRBV4-3; perhaps TRBD1 as D (5 bases). The receptor was derived from a man aged 45-65 years in good health and CMV-seronegative. As DNA, the CDR3 is TGCGCCAGCAGCCAAAACCCGACAGTTAATCAGCCCCAGCATTTT. Translated, it gives CASSQNPTVNQPQHF.